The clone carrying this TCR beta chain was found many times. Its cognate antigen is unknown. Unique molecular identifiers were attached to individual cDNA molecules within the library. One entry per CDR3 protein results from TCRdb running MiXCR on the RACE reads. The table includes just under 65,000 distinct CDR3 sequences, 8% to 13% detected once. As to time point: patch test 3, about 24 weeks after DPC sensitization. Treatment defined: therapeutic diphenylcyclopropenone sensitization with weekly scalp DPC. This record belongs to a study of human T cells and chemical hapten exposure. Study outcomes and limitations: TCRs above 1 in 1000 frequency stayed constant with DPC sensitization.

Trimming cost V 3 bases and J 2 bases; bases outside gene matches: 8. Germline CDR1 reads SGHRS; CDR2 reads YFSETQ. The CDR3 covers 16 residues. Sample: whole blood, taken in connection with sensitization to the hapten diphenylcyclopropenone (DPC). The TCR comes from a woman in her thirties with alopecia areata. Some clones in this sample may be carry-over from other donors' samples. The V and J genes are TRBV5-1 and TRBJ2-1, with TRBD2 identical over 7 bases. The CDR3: CASSWMASGAYNEQFF. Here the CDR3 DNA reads TGCGCCAGCAGCTGGATGGCTAGCGGAGCCTACAATGAGCAGTTCTTC.